This paragraph covers one TCR beta chain sequence. Its antigen is not yet known. No quality values exist for individual bases; no much larger clone is one base distant. Genomic DNA was extracted from sorted cells for sequencing of the TCRbeta CDR3 region. TCRbeta CDR3 regions were sequenced using the immunoSEQ Assay. Here the immuneACCESS table is served through TCRdb, limited to in-frame sequences with V and J called. Missing clones are a known gap in these copies; in checked studies unresolved V genes cover under half, and the rest lacks a known reason. Present in this sample are some 37,000 clones, roughly three quarters of which were seen just once. Together, the top ten hold approximately 10% of the sample. CDR1 and CDR2 are read off the germline V gene as SGHVS and FNYEAQ. From its cysteine to its phenylalanine, the CDR3 spans 12 amino acids. Only the CDR3 region is kept as DNA, spanning 36 bases read in frame from base 1. Deletion took 2 bases off V and 8 bases off J, with a span of 9 bases between the germline ends.

The source of the sample is a study of OX40 agonist ivuxolimab in advanced cancers. Study-level background: Ivuxolimab was an agonistic, fully human IgG2 monoclonal antibody directed against OX40 (CD134), a costimulatory receptor. Intravenous ivuxolimab was administered to patients every 2 weeks at six dose levels: 0.01, 0.1, 0.3, 1.5, 3 and 10 mg/kg. Prior anti-PD-1, anti-PD-L1 or anti-CTLA-4 therapy was permitted, and approximately 39% of dose-escalation patients had received checkpoint inhibitors. Among the roughly 52 dose-escalation patients, about 19 had hepatocellular carcinoma, roughly 15 melanoma, 9 renal cell carcinoma and 9 head and neck cancer. Partial responses occurred in three dose-escalation patients, of whom one had hepatocellular carcinoma and two had cutaneous melanoma. The dose-escalation cohort was approximately 83% male with a mean age of about 58 years, ranging from 23 to 79. The paper reports the monotherapy dose-escalation portion (N of about 56 patients) of the phase I ivuxolimab trial. Peripheral TCRbeta sequencing aimed to test whether ivuxolimab altered TCR sequence diversity and caused clonal T-cell expansion. Overall study outcomes, separate from this receptor: At doses from 0.1 to 3.0 mg/kg, clonal expansion was seen in both CD4+ and CD8+ blood T cells between baseline and week 6. Antigen specificity was not determined for the clonally expanded peripheral T cells. In partial responders in the 0.1-3.0 mg/kg groups, normalized peripheral clonal expansion was found to be among the lowest, especially among CD8+ T cells. After ivuxolimab, more expanded clones were found on average in CD8+ T cells than in CD4+ T cells. Low levels of normalized T-cell clonal expansion were also shown by some nonresponding patients.

The trial excluded patients who had a history of autoimmune disease or were on systemic immunosuppression. Peripheral blood for TCR sequencing was collected from all dose cohorts at baseline, on cycle 4 day 1, and on cycle 7 day 1. Samples came from an open-label, multicenter, first-in-human phase I dose-escalation trial of ivuxolimab. The trial enrolled adults with locally advanced or metastatic head and neck squamous cell, hepatocellular, melanoma or renal cell carcinoma. Before TCR sequencing, CD4+ T cells and CD8+ T cells were sorted from peripheral blood as separate populations. The rearranged segments are TRBV7-6 and TRBJ1-2; TRBD1 is a possible D gene, resting on 5 matching bases. This sequence originates from an adult with an advanced solid tumor such as melanoma, head and neck, liver or kidney cancer. This sample comprised CD4+ or CD8+ T cells sorted from blood, obtained in a trial of the OX40 agonist ivuxolimab. The CDR3 region has the sequence CASSLTGEGYTF. The sequence in DNA is TGTGCCAGCAGCTTAACGGGGGAAGGCTACACCTTC.